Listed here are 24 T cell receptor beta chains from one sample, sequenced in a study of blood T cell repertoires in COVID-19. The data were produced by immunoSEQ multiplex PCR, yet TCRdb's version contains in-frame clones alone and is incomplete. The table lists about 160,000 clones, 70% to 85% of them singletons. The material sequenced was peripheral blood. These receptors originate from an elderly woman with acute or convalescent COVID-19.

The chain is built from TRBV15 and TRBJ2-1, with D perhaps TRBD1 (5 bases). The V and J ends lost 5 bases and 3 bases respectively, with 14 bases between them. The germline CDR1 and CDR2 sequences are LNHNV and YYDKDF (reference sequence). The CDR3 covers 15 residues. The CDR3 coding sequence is TGTGCCACCAGCTCCTCGGAGACAGTCTACAATGAGCAGTTCTTC. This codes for CATSSSETVYNEQFF.

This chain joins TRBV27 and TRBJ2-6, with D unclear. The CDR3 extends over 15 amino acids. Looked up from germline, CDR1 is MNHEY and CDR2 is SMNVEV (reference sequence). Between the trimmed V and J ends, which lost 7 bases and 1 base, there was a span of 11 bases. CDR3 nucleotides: TGTGCCAGCACTCACGGTGTTTCTGGGGCCAACGTCCTGACTTTC. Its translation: CASTHGVSGANVLTF.

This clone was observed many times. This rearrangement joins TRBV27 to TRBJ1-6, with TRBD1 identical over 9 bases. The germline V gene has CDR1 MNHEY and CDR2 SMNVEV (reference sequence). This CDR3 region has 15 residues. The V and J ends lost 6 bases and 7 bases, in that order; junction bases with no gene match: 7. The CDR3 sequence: CASSYRGLLNSPLHF. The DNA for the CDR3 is TGTGCCAGCAGCTACAGGGGGCTGTTGAATTCACCCCTCCACTTT.

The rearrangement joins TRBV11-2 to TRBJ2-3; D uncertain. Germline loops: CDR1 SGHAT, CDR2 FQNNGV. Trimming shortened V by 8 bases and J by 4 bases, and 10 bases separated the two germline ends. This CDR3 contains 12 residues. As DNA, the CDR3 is TGTGCCAGCCGGAGTTCCGCAGATACGCAGTATTTT. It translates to CASRSSADTQYF.

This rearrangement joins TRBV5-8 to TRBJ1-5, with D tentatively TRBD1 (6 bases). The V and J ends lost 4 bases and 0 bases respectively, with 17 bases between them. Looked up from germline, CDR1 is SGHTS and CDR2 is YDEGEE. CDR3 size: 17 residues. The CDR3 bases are TGTGCCAGCAGCGATACCGACAGGAGCCTTAGCAATCAGCCCCAGCATTTT. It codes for CASSDTDRSLSNQPQHF.

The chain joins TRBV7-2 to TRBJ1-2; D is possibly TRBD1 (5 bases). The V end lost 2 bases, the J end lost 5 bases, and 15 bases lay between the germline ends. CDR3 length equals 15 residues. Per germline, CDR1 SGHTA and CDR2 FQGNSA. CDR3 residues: CASSLQVGGGYGYTF. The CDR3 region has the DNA TGTGCCAGCAGCTTACAAGTCGGGGGAGGGTATGGCTACACCTTC.

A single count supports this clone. In DNA form, the CDR3 reads TGTGCCAGTAGTATAGTCGCTTCCGGGACTAGCGGTCCCTACGAGCAGTACTTC. Translation gives CASSIVASGTSGPYEQYF. The chain links TRBV19 to TRBJ2-7, with 11 bases fitting TRBD2. Germline V gene sequence: CDR1 LNHDA, CDR2 SQIVND (reference sequence). This CDR3 region has 18 residues. The V segment lost 1 base and the J segment 2 bases; nucleotides outside the gene matches: 10.

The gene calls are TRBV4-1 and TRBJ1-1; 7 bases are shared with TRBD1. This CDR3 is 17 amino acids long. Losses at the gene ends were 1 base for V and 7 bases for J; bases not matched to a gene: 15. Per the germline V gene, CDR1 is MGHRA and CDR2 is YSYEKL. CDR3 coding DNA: TGCGCCAGCAGCCAAGTAGGTCTTCTGACAGGGCGATATGAAGCTTTCTTT. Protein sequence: CASSQVGLLTGRYEAFF.

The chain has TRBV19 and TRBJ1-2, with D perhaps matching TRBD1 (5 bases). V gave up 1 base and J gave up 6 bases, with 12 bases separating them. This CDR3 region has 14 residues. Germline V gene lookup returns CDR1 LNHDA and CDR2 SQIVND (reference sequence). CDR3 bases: TGTGCCAGTAGTATAGCCGCGGGGCACCATGGCTACACCTTC. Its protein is CASSIAAGHHGYTF.

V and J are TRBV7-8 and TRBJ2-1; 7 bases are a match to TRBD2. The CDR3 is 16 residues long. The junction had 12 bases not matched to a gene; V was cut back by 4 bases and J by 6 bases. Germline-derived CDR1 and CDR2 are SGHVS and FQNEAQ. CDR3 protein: CASSSPRDYFSNEQFF. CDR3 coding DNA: TGTGCCAGCAGCTCCCCACGGGACTACTTCTCCAATGAGCAGTTCTTC.

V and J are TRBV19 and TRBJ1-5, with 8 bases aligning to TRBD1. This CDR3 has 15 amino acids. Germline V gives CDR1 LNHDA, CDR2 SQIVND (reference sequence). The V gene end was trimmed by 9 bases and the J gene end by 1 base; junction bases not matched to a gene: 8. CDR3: CASGTGRLSNQPQHF. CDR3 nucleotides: TGTGCCAGCGGGACAGGACGTCTGAGCAATCAGCCCCAGCATTTT.

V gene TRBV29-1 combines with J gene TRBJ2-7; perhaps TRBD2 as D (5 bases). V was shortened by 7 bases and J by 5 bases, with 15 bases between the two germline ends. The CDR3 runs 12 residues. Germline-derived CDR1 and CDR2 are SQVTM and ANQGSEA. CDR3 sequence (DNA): TGCAGCGCTCGGGATTACGAGGACGAGCAGTACTTC. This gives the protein CSARDYEDEQYF.

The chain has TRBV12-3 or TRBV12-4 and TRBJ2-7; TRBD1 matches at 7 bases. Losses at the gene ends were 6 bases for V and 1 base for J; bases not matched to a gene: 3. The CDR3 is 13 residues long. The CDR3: CASRQTGSYEQYF. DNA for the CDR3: TGTGCCAGCAGGCAGACAGGGTCCTACGAGCAGTACTTC.

CDR3 amino acids: CASSPSSNEQYF. In nucleotides, the CDR3 is TGTGCCAGCAGCCCATCGTCCAACGAGCAGTACTTC. This chain links TRBV16 with TRBJ2-7, with unresolved D. CDR1 KGHSY and CDR2 FQNENV come from the germline V gene. This CDR3 is built from 12 residues. V lost 4 bases, J lost 5 bases, and 9 bases lay in between.

For the CDR3, the DNA is TGTGCCAGCAGTGCGATCCGGGACAGCCCCAATCAGCCCCAGCATTTT. Translated: CASSAIRDSPNQPQHF. The V gene is TRBV2, the J gene TRBJ1-5; 7 nucleotides line up with TRBD1. Germline V lookup: CDR1 SNHLY, CDR2 FYNNEI. This CDR3 has 16 amino acids. V shed 4 bases and J 3 bases; nucleotides not matched to a gene: 9.

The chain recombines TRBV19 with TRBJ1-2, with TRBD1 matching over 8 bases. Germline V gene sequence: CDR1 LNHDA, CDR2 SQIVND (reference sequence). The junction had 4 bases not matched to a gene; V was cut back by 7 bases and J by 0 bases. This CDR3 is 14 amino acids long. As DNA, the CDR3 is TGTGCCAGTATGGGACAGGCTGCTAACTATGGCTACACCTTC. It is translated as CASMGQAANYGYTF.

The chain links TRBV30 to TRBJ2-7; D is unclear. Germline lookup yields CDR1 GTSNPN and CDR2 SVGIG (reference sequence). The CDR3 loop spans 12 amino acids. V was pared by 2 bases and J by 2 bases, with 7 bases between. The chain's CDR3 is CAWSTPAYEQYF. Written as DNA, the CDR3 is TGTGCCTGGAGTACCCCGGCCTACGAGCAGTACTTC.

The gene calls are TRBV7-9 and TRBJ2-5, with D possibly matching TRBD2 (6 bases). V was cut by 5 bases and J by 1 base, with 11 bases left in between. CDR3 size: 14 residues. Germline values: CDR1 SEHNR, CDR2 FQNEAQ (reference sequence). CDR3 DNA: TGTGCCAGCAGCACACTAGCATCCCAAGAGACCCAGTACTTC. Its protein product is CASSTLASQETQYF.

The CDR3 protein is CASRNRAYGYTF. The CDR3 DNA reads as TGTGCCAGTAGGAACAGGGCCTATGGCTACACCTTC. The J gene is TRBJ1-2, the V gene TRBV19; the D gene is possibly TRBD1 (6 bases). Trimming took 6 bases from V and 4 from J, leaving 9 bases between them. Germline V CDR1 and CDR2: LNHDA, SQIVND (reference sequence). The CDR3 consists of 12 residues.

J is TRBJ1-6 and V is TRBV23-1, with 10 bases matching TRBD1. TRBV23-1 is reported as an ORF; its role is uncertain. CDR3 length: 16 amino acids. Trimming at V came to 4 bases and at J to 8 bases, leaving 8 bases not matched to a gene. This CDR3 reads CASSPSGQGKYSPLHF. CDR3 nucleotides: TGCGCCAGCAGTCCCTCGGGACAGGGGAAATATTCACCCCTCCACTTT.

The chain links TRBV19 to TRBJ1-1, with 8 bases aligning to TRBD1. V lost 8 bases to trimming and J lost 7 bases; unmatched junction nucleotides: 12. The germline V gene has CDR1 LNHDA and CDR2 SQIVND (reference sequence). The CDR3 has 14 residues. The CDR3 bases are TGTGCCAGTGGACCCCGCCAGGGGGCTAGTGAAGCTTTCTTT. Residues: CASGPRQGASEAFF.

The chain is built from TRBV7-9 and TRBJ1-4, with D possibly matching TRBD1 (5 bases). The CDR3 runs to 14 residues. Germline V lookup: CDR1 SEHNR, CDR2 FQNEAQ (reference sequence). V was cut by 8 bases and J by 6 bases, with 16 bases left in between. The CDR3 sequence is CASPGGGADEKLFF. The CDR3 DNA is TGTGCCAGCCCTGGGGGAGGGGCCGATGAAAAACTGTTTTTT.

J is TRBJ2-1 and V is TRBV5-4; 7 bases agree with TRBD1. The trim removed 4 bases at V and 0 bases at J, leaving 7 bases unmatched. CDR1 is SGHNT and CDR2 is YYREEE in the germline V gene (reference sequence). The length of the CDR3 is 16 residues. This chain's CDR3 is CASSPKWTGSYNEQFF. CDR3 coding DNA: TGTGCCAGCAGCCCTAAATGGACAGGCTCCTACAATGAGCAGTTCTTC.

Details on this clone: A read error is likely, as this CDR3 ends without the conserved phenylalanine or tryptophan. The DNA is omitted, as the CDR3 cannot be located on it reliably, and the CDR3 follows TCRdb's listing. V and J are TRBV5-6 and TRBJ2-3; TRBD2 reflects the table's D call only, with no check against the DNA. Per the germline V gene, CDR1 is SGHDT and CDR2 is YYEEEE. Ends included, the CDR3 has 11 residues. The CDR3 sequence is CASSPGTSGIV.